These 3 T cell receptor beta chains were sequenced from one sample in a study of T cell responses to AZD1222 COVID-19 vaccine. The method was immunoSEQ multiplex PCR; TCRdb's version includes in-frame clones alone and lacks a portion of them. The repertoire consists of about 140,000 clones, with just under 95% occurring once and the leading ten covering around 10%. Sequenced material: peripheral blood, taken after recovery from COVID-19. All receptors derive from an adult who had recovered from COVID-19.

The chain is built from TRBV18 and TRBJ1-5; D gene ambiguous. V lost 4 bases and J lost 3, with 7 bases in between. In germline, CDR1 is KGHSH, CDR2 LQKENI. The CDR3 runs to 13 residues. The CDR3 sequence is CASSRQDNQPQHF. For the CDR3, the DNA is TGTGCCAGCTCACGGCAGGACAATCAGCCCCAGCATTTT. The full variable domain, in which reference TRBV18 and TRBJ1-5 provide the parts outside the CDR3, is NAGVMQNPRHLVRRRGQEARLRCSPMKGHSHVYWYRQLPEEGLKFMVYLQKENIIDESGMPKERFSAEFPKEGPSILRIQQVVRGDSAAYFCASSRQDNQPQHFGDGTRLSIL.

The V and J genes are TRBV11-1 and TRBJ2-5; D not resolved. The CDR3 contains 14 residues. V lost 3 bases and J 2 bases, leaving 10 bases between the germline ends. From germline, CDR1 is SGHAT and CDR2 FQDESV (reference sequence). DNA for the CDR3: TGTGCCAGCAGCTTCAGCCCCGGGCAAGAGACCCAGTACTTC. Translation gives CASSFSPGQETQYF.

The chain couples TRBV28 to TRBJ2-7; 11 bases match TRBD2. J was trimmed by 5 bases and V by 6 bases; bases with no gene match: 3. The germline gives CDR1 MDHEN, CDR2 SYDVKM. CDR3 length: 13 residues. Here the CDR3 reads CASRLAGEDEQYF. The CDR3, as DNA: TGTGCCAGCAGACTAGCGGGAGAGGACGAGCAGTACTTC.